These T cell receptor beta chains were read from a single sample in a study of PD-1 blockade in classical Hodgkin lymphoma. Sequencing was performed with immunoSEQ multiplex PCR; in TCRdb, only in-frame clones are kept and a portion is missing. The table has some 22,000 clones, roughly 76% seen once; the top ten hold around 1.3%. Sequenced material: CD4+ T cells from blood, taken before the fourth cycle of nivolumab. These receptor sequences come from a human donor with classical Hodgkin lymphoma. The CDR3 runs from the conserved cysteine through the conserved F or W. A D gene is named only where the DNA matches it firmly. Clone size is not always given. Where it is, it says once, few, many or a class for expanded clones.

v_call,clone_size,d_call,j_call,cdr3_aa,cdr3_nt
TRBV28,once,TRBD1,TRBJ1-6,CASSRGGPWTPDNSPLHF,TGTGCCAGCAGCCGAGGGGGCCCCTGGACACCTGATAATTCACCCCTCCACTTT
TRBV2,.,.,TRBJ1-1,CASRTAEDTEAFF,TGTGCCAGCAGGACCGCGGAGGACACTGAAGCTTTCTTT
TRBV18,.,.,TRBJ1-1,CASSTVGNTEAFF,TGTGCCAGCTCTACGGTTGGGAACACTGAAGCTTTCTTT
TRBV28,.,.,TRBJ2-3,CASSFSRRGGTDTQYF,TGTGCCAGCAGTTTCTCTCGGAGGGGGGGCACAGATACGCAGTATTTT
TRBV4-3,.,TRBD2,TRBJ2-1,CASSQGLTSGGGNEQFF,TGCGCCAGCAGCCAAGGACTAACTAGCGGGGGTGGGAATGAGCAGTTCTTC
TRBV4-3,.,TRBD2,TRBJ2-5,CASSQGRFSGGLQETQYF,TGCGCCAGCAGCCAAGGAAGGTTTAGCGGGGGGCTCCAAGAGACCCAGTACTTC
TRBV19,.,.,TRBJ2-6,CASSAGRVGLSGANVLTF,TGTGCCAGTAGTGCGGGCAGGGTGGGTCTCTCTGGGGCCAACGTCCTGACTTTC
TRBV7-9,.,TRBD2,TRBJ2-1,CASSLAGLAGGRGEQFF,TGTGCCAGCAGCTTAGCAGGACTAGCGGGGGGGCGCGGTGAGCAGTTCTTC
TRBV7-2,.,.,TRBJ1-5,CASSLGGKDQPQHF,TGTGCCAGCAGCTTAGGGGGAAAGGATCAGCCCCAGCATTTT
TRBV10-3,.,TRBD1,TRBJ2-3,CAISDPPTGGRPDTQYF,TGTGCCATCAGTGACCCACCGACAGGGGGCAGACCAGATACGCAGTATTTT
TRBV25-1,.,TRBD1,TRBJ1-1,CASRAYRGWEAFF,TGTGCCAGCAGAGCTTACAGGGGCTGGGAAGCTTTCTTT
TRBV5-1,.,TRBD1,TRBJ1-1,CASSLEGDSLGLF,TGCGCCAGCAGCTTGGAAGGGGACAGTCTGGGTCTCTTT
TRBV5-1,.,.,TRBJ2-1,CASSSASAKDEQFF,TGCGCCAGCAGCTCCGCCAGTGCAAAAGATGAGCAGTTCTTC
TRBV6-5,.,TRBD1,TRBJ2-7,CASNPGTDSSYEQYF,TGTGCCAGCAATCCCGGGACAGATAGCTCCTACGAGCAGTACTTC
TRBV29-1,.,.,TRBJ1-4,CSVGLVATPGEKLFF,TGCAGCGTTGGGTTAGTCGCGACTCCGGGGGAAAAACTGTTTTTT
TRBV10-3,few,.,TRBJ1-5,CAISDGATSNQPQHF,TGTGCCATCAGTGATGGGGCCACTAGCAATCAGCCCCAGCATTTT
TRBV2,.,TRBD1,TRBJ1-1,CASSLDRVNTEAFF,TGTGCCAGCAGTTTGGACAGGGTGAACACTGAAGCTTTCTTT
TRBV5-1,once,TRBD2,TRBJ2-1,CASSLGLAGGYNEQFF,TGCGCCAGCAGCTTGGGGCTAGCGGGGGGTTACAATGAGCAGTTCTTC
TRBV7-6,.,TRBD2,TRBJ2-5,CASSLGLAGDPGETQYF,TGTGCCAGCAGCTTAGGGCTAGCGGGAGATCCCGGGGAGACCCAGTACTTC
TRBV19,.,.,TRBJ1-2,CASSIQGGFNYGYTF,TGTGCCAGTAGTATACAGGGAGGTTTTAACTATGGCTACACCTTC
TRBV27,.,.,TRBJ1-6,CASSPDRRGNSPLHF,TGTGCCAGCAGTCCAGACAGGAGGGGTAATTCACCCCTCCACTTT
TRBV5-6,.,TRBD2,TRBJ2-2,CASSPGLAGFTGELFF,TGTGCCAGCAGCCCCGGACTAGCGGGTTTTACCGGGGAGCTGTTTTTT
TRBV27,.,.,TRBJ1-2,CASSLWPGSNYGYTF,TGTGCCAGCAGTTTATGGCCGGGATCTAACTATGGCTACACCTTC
TRBV10-2,.,.,TRBJ1-5,CASRLRVNQPQHF,TGCGCCAGCAGACTTAGGGTTAACCAGCCCCAGCATTTT
TRBV5-8,once,TRBD1,TRBJ1-5,CASSPGTGGEPQHF,TGTGCCAGCAGCCCCGGGACAGGCGGCGAGCCCCAGCATTTT